This TCR beta chain was obtained from a study of T cells in Graves' hyperthyroidism and ophthalmopathy. This clonotype was counted at least ten times. Antigen unknown. The diagnoses drew upon clinical symptoms, serum thyroxine and TRAb, thyroid ultrasound and orbital computed tomography. Findings and caveats of the study: Most thyroid clonotypes expanded above 0.001 appeared in blood too.

The source material, RNA transcripts, was used to amplify TCR beta CDR3 regions. HTBI primers were employed in a first-round RT-PCR of the TCR CDR3. TCRdb recomputed calls from the multiplex PCR reads with MiXCR, one row per CDR3 protein. The sample has about 600,000 distinct CDR3 sequences; 13% to 15% are singletons. The CDR3 spans 17 residues. Looked up from germline, CDR1 is SGHNT and CDR2 is YENEEA. V dropped 5 bases and J dropped 1 base, with 17 bases sitting between them. This TCR derives from a woman aged 45-60 years with Graves' ophthalmopathy. What was sequenced was blood. V and J are TRBV11-3 and TRBJ2-2; D gene unclear. CDR3 sequence reads: CASSPNGGRLNTGELFF. DNA of the CDR3: TGTGCCAGCAGCCCAAACGGCGGACGGTTGAACACCGGGGAGCTGTTTTTT.